These 14 T cell receptor beta chains were sequenced from one sample in a study of cytomegalovirus exposure and HLA in healthy donors. PCR primers comprised 60 Vbeta and 13 Jbeta primers. Profiled with immunoSEQ multiplex PCR; TCRdb holds only in-frame clones, not every one. In total, the table holds around 150,000 clones. Specimen: PBMCs. All receptors come from a middle-aged man in good health and CMV-seronegative.

The rearrangement joins TRBV5-3 to TRBJ2-7; 10 nucleotides match TRBD1. TRBV5-3 is flagged as an ORF with uncertain function. The CDR3 runs to 17 residues. J was trimmed by 7 bases and V by 0 bases; bases with no gene match: 13. DNA for the CDR3: TGTGCCAGAAGCTTGGTATTTACGGGACAGGGGTTGGGAGAGCAGTACTTC. Translated, it gives CARSLVFTGQGLGEQYF.

This sequence joins TRBV7-2 and TRBJ2-7; 7 bases match TRBD1. This CDR3 comprises 13 residues. Germline V gene data show CDR1 as SGHTA and CDR2 as FQGNSA. The V gene end was trimmed by 4 bases and the J gene end by 2 bases; junction bases not matched to a gene: 2. In nucleotides, the CDR3 is TGTGCCAGCAGCTGGGGACAGACCTACGAGCAGTACTTC. It codes for CASSWGQTYEQYF. The variable domain in full, completed from reference TRBV7-2 and TRBJ2-7, reads GAGVSQSPSNKVTEKGKDVELRCDPISGHTALYWYRQSLGQGLEFLIYFQGNSAPDKSGLPSDRFSAERTGGSVSTLTIQRTQQEDSAVYLCASSWGQTYEQYFGPGTRLTVT.

The chain joins TRBV10-3 to TRBJ1-1; the D gene is possibly TRBD1 (5 bases). This CDR3 contains 14 residues. Germline values: CDR1 ENHRY, CDR2 SYGVKD. V was pared by 4 bases and J by 0 bases, with 9 bases between. The CDR3 DNA sequence: TGTGCCATCAGTGTTCAGGGATTGAACACTGAAGCTTTCTTT. It encodes CAISVQGLNTEAFF.

The V gene is TRBV6-4, the J gene TRBJ2-1, with 14 bases fitting TRBD2. After removal of 5 bases from V and 7 bases from J, the junction contained 7 bases not matched to a gene. The germline V gene encodes CDR1 MRHNA and CDR2 SNTAGT. The CDR3 spans 16 residues. CDR3: CASSPGTSGGWNEQFF. The CDR3 DNA reads as TGTGCCAGCAGTCCCGGGACTAGCGGGGGATGGAATGAGCAGTTCTTC.

The chain employs TRBV5-4 and TRBJ1-2; perhaps TRBD1 as D (5 bases). The CDR3 runs to 15 residues. The V gene's germline CDR1 is SGHNT and CDR2 YYREEE (reference sequence). V was cut by 4 bases and J by 1 base, with 14 bases left in between. The DNA for the CDR3 is TGTGCCAGCAGCATCGTGGCAGGGCTTAACTATGGCTACACCTTC. Its translation is CASSIVAGLNYGYTF.

This CDR3 is CASSTQYSNQPQHF. The CDR3 DNA reads as TGTGCCAGCTCAACCCAGTATAGCAATCAGCCCCAGCATTTT. The V call is TRBV18, the J call TRBJ1-5; D is unclear. CDR3 length: 14 residues. Trimming shortened V by 5 bases and J by 0 bases, and 8 bases separated the two germline ends. Germline CDR1 is KGHSH and CDR2 is LQKENI.

This rearrangement joins TRBV6-5 to TRBJ1-6, with 8 bases fitting TRBD1. The germline V gene has CDR1 MNHEY and CDR2 SVGAGI. V was clipped by 8 bases and J by 9 bases; unmatched bases: 6. CDR3 length: 13 amino acids. CDR3 coding DNA: TGTGCCAGCCTTCCAGGGGGCTCTTCACCCCTCCACTTT. The encoded protein is CASLPGGSSPLHF.

This chain links TRBV6-5 with TRBJ1-3; D is unclear. Germline V gene data show CDR1 as MNHEY and CDR2 as SVGAGI. The CDR3 is 14 amino acids. V was clipped by 2 bases and J by 0 bases, with 5 bases between them. The CDR3 reads CASSYDFSGNTIYF. In nucleotides, the CDR3 is TGTGCCAGCAGTTACGACTTCTCTGGAAACACCATATATTTT.

The chain is built from TRBV6-5 and TRBJ2-5; maybe TRBD2 (5 bases). The germline CDR1 and CDR2 sequences are MNHEY and SVGAGI. Trimming took off 6 bases at V and 4 bases at J, with 12 bases between the two ends. This CDR3 contains 13 residues. The CDR3 loop reads CASSRGQGETQYF. The DNA for the CDR3 is TGTGCCAGCAGCCGAGGGCAAGGAGAGACCCAGTACTTC.

The rearrangement uses TRBV7-8 and TRBJ2-5; weak D call: TRBD2 (6 bases). The germline V gene encodes CDR1 SGHVS and CDR2 FQNEAQ. The CDR3 spans 14 residues. Trimming took off 0 bases at V and 4 bases at J, with 9 bases between the two ends. For the CDR3, the DNA is TGTGCCAGCAGCTTAGCGCCCGGGAGAGAGACCCAGTACTTC. This sequence encodes CASSLAPGRETQYF.

This chain joins TRBV25-1 and TRBJ1-4; the D is unclear. Per germline, CDR1 MGHDK and CDR2 SYGVNS. With 2 bases removed from V and 5 bases from J, the gap between germline ends came to 18 bases. The CDR3 loop spans 17 amino acids. The CDR3 bases are TGTGCCAGCAGTGAAATCCCCGACTCGGAGGGAAATGAAAAACTGTTTTTT. This codes for CASSEIPDSEGNEKLFF.

The chain links TRBV9 to TRBJ2-5, with D possibly matching TRBD2 (7 bases). V lost 4 bases, J lost 0 bases, and 13 bases lay in between. The CDR3 runs 15 residues. Germline loops: CDR1 SGDLS, CDR2 YYNGEE. CDR3 sequence: CASSPGGGYQETQYF. The DNA of the CDR3 is TGTGCCAGCAGCCCGGGGGGCGGGTACCAAGAGACCCAGTACTTC.

The V and J genes are TRBV11-1 and TRBJ2-1, with 14 bases matching TRBD2. V gave up 5 bases and J gave up 2 bases; unmatched junction bases: 5. Germline loops: CDR1 SGHAT, CDR2 FQDESV (reference sequence). CDR3 length: 17 amino acids. The CDR3 coding sequence is TGTGCCAGCAGCCGACTAGCGGGGGGGCCCCCCTACAATGAGCAGTTCTTC. Protein: CASSRLAGGPPYNEQFF.

This chain connects TRBV18 to TRBJ1-5; 10 nucleotides align to TRBD1. The CDR3 is 15 residues long. Germline assignment: CDR1 KGHSH and CDR2 LQKENI. V gave up 1 base and J gave up 5 bases; unmatched junction bases: 2. Written as DNA, the CDR3 is TGTGCCAGCTCACCACAGGGACAGGGGTATCAGCCCCAGCATTTT. Translated, it gives CASSPQGQGYQPQHF. Looking up the rest from reference TRBV18 and TRBJ1-5 gives the full variable domain: NAGVMQNPRHLVRRRGQEARLRCSPMKGHSHVYWYRQLPEEGLKFMVYLQKENIIDESGMPKERFSAEFPKEGPSILRIQQVVRGDSAAYFCASSPQGQGYQPQHFGDGTRLSIL.